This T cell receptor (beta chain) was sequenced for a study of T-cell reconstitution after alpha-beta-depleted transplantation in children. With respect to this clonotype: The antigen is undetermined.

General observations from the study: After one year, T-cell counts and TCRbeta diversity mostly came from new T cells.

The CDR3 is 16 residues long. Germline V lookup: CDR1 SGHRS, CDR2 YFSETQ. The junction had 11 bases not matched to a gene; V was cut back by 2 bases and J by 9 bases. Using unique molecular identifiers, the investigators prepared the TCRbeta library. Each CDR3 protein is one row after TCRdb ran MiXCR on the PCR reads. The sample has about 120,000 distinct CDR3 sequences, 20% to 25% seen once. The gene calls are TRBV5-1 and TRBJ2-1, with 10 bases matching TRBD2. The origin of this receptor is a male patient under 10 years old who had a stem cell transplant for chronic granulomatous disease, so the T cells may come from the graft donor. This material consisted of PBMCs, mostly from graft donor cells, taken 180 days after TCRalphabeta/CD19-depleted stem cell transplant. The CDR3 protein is CASSFPSGRVRGEQFF. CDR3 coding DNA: TGCGCCAGCAGCTTCCCCAGCGGGAGGGTGAGGGGTGAGCAGTTCTTC.